This entry concerns a single T cell receptor (beta chain). V lost 5 bases and J lost 4; bases outside the gene matches: 7. Germline V gene data show CDR1 as MNHEY and CDR2 as SMNVEV (reference sequence). CDR3 length equals 15 residues. These data originate in a study of technical replicates of blood from a handful of donors. Here immunoSEQ multiplex PCR was the method, and the copy in TCRdb shows in-frame clones only, minus some. The data contain roughly 76,000 clones, 75% to 95% of them singletons. The sample consisted of T cells isolated from PBMCs. The rearrangement links TRBV27 to TRBJ2-7; 11 bases fit TRBD2. This TCR derives from a human donor in good health. Some clones in this sample may be carry-over from other donors' samples. CDR3 nucleotides: TGTGCCAGCAGTCCTATAGCGGGAGGGACGTACGAGCAGTACTTC. Translation gives CASSPIAGGTYEQYF.